These 13 T cell receptor beta chains were all obtained from the same sample, sequenced in a study of T cells in Graves' hyperthyroidism and ophthalmopathy. From RNA transcripts, TCR beta CDR3 regions were amplified. First-round RT-PCR targeting the TCR CDR3 was performed with the HTBI primer set. TCRdb called the multiplex PCR reads again in MiXCR, with one record for every CDR3 protein. The table records around 350,000 distinct CDR3 sequences, around 14% of them present only once. The sample taken for sequencing was blood. The receptors here all came from a woman aged 18-29 years with Graves' hyperthyroidism that later progressed to Graves' ophthalmopathy.

In its sample, this clonotype was seen many times. The chain couples TRBV27 to TRBJ2-1; tentative D call: TRBD2 (7 bases). CDR1 and CDR2 from the germline V gene are MNHEY and SMNVEV (reference sequence). V was shortened by 2 bases and J by 4 bases, with 12 bases between the two germline ends. The CDR3 consists of 15 residues. The CDR3 region has the DNA TGTGCCAGCAGTTTAAAGGAGGGGGGGTACAATGAGCAGTTCTTC. This sequence encodes CASSLKEGGYNEQFF.

The chain recombines TRBV27 with TRBJ2-7; 15 nucleotides match TRBD2. This CDR3 comprises 17 residues. The germline V gene encodes CDR1 MNHEY and CDR2 SMNVEV (reference sequence). J lost 4 bases, V lost 3 bases, and 7 bases had no gene match. CDR3 nucleotide sequence: TGTGCCAGCAGTTTGACAGGGACTAGCGGGAGGTGGTACGAGCAGTACTTC. It specifies CASSLTGTSGRWYEQYF.

V and J are TRBV11-2 and TRBJ2-6; 9 positions agree with TRBD1. J gave up 3 bases and V 5 bases, and 14 bases lay outside the gene matches. The germline V gene has CDR1 SGHAT and CDR2 FQNNGV. The CDR3 is 19 residues long. The CDR3 spells CASSPIRLDRGFGANVLTF. Here the CDR3 DNA reads TGTGCCAGCAGCCCCATCCGGCTGGACAGGGGCTTTGGGGCCAACGTCCTGACTTTC.

This clonotype was detected many times. V gene TRBV12-3 or TRBV12-4 combines with J gene TRBJ2-1; 10 bases align to TRBD1. V trimming: 5 bases; J trimming: 4 bases; junction bases outside the gene matches: 8. The CDR3 contains 16 residues. CDR3 sequence: CASSPQTGGSYNEQFF. The DNA of the CDR3 is TGTGCCAGCAGTCCCCAGACAGGGGGCTCTTACAATGAGCAGTTCTTC.

The sample holds a few counts of this clonotype. The chain combines TRBV4-1 with TRBJ2-1, with a possible D match to TRBD2 (6 bases). The germline V gene encodes CDR1 MGHRA and CDR2 YSYEKL. V dropped 4 bases and J dropped 5 bases, with 12 bases sitting between them. CDR3 length: 14 residues. The CDR3 here is CASSLGLPDNEQFF. The CDR3 bases are TGCGCCAGCAGCCTGGGACTCCCAGACAATGAGCAGTTCTTC.

This clonotype has at least ten counts. The V and J genes are TRBV7-2 and TRBJ1-1; 8 bases align to TRBD1. Germline lookup yields CDR1 SGHTA and CDR2 FQGNSA. Losses at the gene ends were 1 base for V and 10 bases for J; bases not matched to a gene: 8. CDR3 size: 14 residues. The CDR3 spells CASSLGTGSLGAFF. The CDR3 DNA is TGTGCCAGCAGCTTAGGGACAGGGTCTTTAGGAGCTTTCTTT. Using reference TRBV7-2 and TRBJ1-1 for the parts outside the CDR3, the full variable domain is GAGVSQSPSNKVTEKGKDVELRCDPISGHTALYWYRQSLGQGLEFLIYFQGNSAPDKSGLPSDRFSAERTGGSVSTLTIQRTQQEDSAVYLCASSLGTGSLGAFFGQGTRLTVV.

This clonotype was counted many times. The rearrangement uses TRBV28 and TRBJ1-2, with D unresolved. The CDR3 is 13 residues long. The germline gives CDR1 MDHEN, CDR2 SYDVKM. V gave up 5 bases and J gave up 7 bases, with 14 bases separating them. The CDR3 DNA reads as TGTGCCAGCAGTGCATCAGGTACTGGTGGCTACACCTTC. Protein sequence: CASSASGTGGYTF.

The CDR3: CASSVDPGDTQYF. In DNA, the CDR3 is TGTGCCAGCAGCGTAGACCCCGGAGATACGCAGTATTTT. The gene calls are TRBV9 and TRBJ2-3; no reliable D call. The CDR3 is 13 amino acids. Deletions cut 0 bases from V and 5 bases from J, with 7 bases between. CDR1 and CDR2 (germline): SGDLS, YYNGEE.

This clonotype was seen a few times. This CDR3 reads CASSGGGLLAYNEQFF. The CDR3 region has the DNA TGTGCCAGCAGTGGGGGGGGCCTACTTGCCTACAATGAGCAGTTCTTC. The chain joins TRBV27 to TRBJ2-1; D might be TRBD2 (7 bases). Trimming stripped 5 bases from V and 2 bases from J, with 16 bases between. Germline V lookup: CDR1 MNHEY, CDR2 SMNVEV (reference sequence). The CDR3 totals 16 residues.

The table lists this clonotype with many counts. V gene TRBV7-2 combines with J gene TRBJ2-1, with D perhaps matching TRBD2 (5 bases). The germline V gene encodes CDR1 SGHTA and CDR2 FQGNSA. Trimming took off 0 bases at V and 10 bases at J, with 10 bases between the two ends. The CDR3 length is 13 residues. The CDR3 nucleotides read TGTGCCAGCAGCTTAGCGGACTTAAGGGAGCAGTTCTTC. It is translated as CASSLADLREQFF. The full variable domain, its missing parts supplied by reference TRBV7-2 and TRBJ2-1, is GAGVSQSPSNKVTEKGKDVELRCDPISGHTALYWYRQSLGQGLEFLIYFQGNSAPDKSGLPSDRFSAERTGGSVSTLTIQRTQQEDSAVYLCASSLADLREQFFGPGTRLTVL.

The rearrangement joins TRBV4-1 to TRBJ1-5; D is unclear. CDR1 and CDR2 from the germline V gene are MGHRA and YSYEKL. CDR3 length: 16 residues. Trimming pared 1 base from V and 9 bases from J, leaving 19 bases between. The CDR3 is CASSQVVEYHQRPQHF. DNA for the CDR3: TGCGCCAGCAGCCAAGTAGTTGAATATCATCAGAGGCCCCAGCATTTT.

This clonotype was found many times. The J gene is TRBJ2-1, the V gene TRBV10-3; 9 positions match TRBD2. The germline CDR1 and CDR2 sequences are ENHRY and SYGVKD. This CDR3 is 18 amino acids long. J gave up 1 base and V 0 bases, and 7 bases lay outside the gene matches. The CDR3 DNA reads as TGTGCCATCAGTGAGTCGATGGCTAGCGGGAAATCCTACAATGAGCAGTTCTTC. This sequence encodes CAISESMASGKSYNEQFF.

There are a few counts of this clonotype. This sequence joins TRBV24-1 and TRBJ2-7; D is uncertain. The V gene's germline CDR1 is KGHDR and CDR2 SFDVKD. The CDR3 has 17 amino acids. V shed 9 bases and J shed 0 bases, with 23 bases lying between them. CDR3 loop: CATLKDGRRLSSYEQYF. The CDR3 DNA is TGTGCCACCTTAAAGGACGGAAGGAGATTGAGCTCCTACGAGCAGTACTTC.